This T cell receptor beta chain appears in the sequencing data of a study of T-cell reconstitution after alpha-beta-depleted transplantation in children. Germline-derived CDR1 and CDR2 are SGDLS and YYNGEE. The CDR3 length is 14 residues. V lost 2 bases and J lost 2, with 8 bases in between. This clonotype was recorded a few times. Its antigen is unidentified. Preparing the TCRbeta library involved the use of unique molecular identifiers. Each CDR3 protein gets one entry after TCRdb re-called the PCR reads with MiXCR. The data hold around 800,000 distinct CDR3 sequences, with 15% to 20% observed a single time. Whole-study results and caveats: Newly generated T cells supplied most T-cell counts and diversity one year post-transplant.

The rearrangement links TRBV9 to TRBJ1-3; a weak D match, TRBD1 (6 bases). The sequenced sample was PBMCs, mostly from graft donor cells, obtained 360 days after TCRalphabeta/CD19-depleted stem cell transplant. The source of this sequence is a male patient under 18 who had a stem cell transplant for acute lymphoblastic leukemia, so the T cells may come from the graft donor. CDR3 sequence reads: CASSVGGTGNTIYF. DNA for the CDR3: TGTGCCAGCAGCGTTGGGGGCACTGGAAACACCATATATTTT. Full variable domain (missing parts from reference TRBV9 and TRBJ1-3): DSGVTQTPKHLITATGQRVTLRCSPRSGDLSVYWYQQSLDQGLQFLIQYYNGEERAKGNILERFSAQQFPDLHSELNLSSLELGDSALYFCASSVGGTGNTIYFGEGSWLTVV.